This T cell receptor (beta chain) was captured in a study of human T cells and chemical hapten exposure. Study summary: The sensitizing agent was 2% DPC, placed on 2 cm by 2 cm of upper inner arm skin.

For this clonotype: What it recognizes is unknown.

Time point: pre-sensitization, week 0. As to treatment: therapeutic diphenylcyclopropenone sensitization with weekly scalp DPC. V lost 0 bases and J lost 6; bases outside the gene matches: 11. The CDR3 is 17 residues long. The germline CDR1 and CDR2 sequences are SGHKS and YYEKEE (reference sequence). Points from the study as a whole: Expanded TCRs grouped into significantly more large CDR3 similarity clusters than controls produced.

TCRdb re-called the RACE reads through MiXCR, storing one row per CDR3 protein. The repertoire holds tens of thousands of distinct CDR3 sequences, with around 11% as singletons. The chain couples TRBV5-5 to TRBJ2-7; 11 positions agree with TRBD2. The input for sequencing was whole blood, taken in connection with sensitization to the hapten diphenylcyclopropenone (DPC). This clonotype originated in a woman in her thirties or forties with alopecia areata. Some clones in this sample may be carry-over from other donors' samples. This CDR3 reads CASSLVGRLAGGLEQYF. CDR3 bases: TGTGCCAGCAGCTTGGTGGGACGGCTAGCGGGAGGCCTCGAGCAGTACTTC.